This TCR beta chain was sequenced in a study of shared clonotypes between healthy human individuals. For the study at large: CD4 naive and CD4 memory each took three plates per donor, while CD8 naive took two and CD8 memory one. Study-wide results and limits: Sample collection involved blood only; tissue repertoires are likely different. Generally, estimated richness proved larger in naive subsets than it did in memory subsets.

Naivety among CD8 cells was defined by CD45RO negativity and positive CCR7 selection, thereby excluding terminally differentiated effector memory CD45RA+ cells. For this clone: The antigen is undetermined.

Profiled with immunoSEQ multiplex PCR; TCRdb holds only in-frame clones, not every one. Here the sample spans 550,000 to 600,000 clones, roughly 98% being singletons. Trimming took 0 bases from V and 9 from J, leaving 12 bases between them. This CDR3 is 14 amino acids long. Germline values: CDR1 MGHRA, CDR2 YSYEKL. This TCR was recovered from a man aged 25-45 years in good health. Sequencing used naive CD8+ T cells sorted from blood. The gene calls are TRBV4-1 and TRBJ2-1, with a possible D match to TRBD1 (5 bases). CDR3: CASSQDPERGEQFF. The CDR3 region has the DNA TGCGCCAGCAGCCAAGATCCGGAAAGGGGTGAGCAGTTCTTC.